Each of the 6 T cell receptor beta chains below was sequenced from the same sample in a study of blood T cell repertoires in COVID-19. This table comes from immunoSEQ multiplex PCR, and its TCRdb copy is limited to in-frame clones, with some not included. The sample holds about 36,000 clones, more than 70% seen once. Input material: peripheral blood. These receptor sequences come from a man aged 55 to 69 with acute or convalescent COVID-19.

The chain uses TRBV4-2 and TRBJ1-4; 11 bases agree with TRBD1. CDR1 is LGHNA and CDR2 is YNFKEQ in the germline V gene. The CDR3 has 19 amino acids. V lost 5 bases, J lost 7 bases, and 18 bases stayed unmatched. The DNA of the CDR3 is TGTGCCAGCAGCGACGAACCGGGACAGGGGGGCGGGTGGACTGAAAAACTGTTTTTT. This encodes CASSDEPGQGGGWTEKLFF.

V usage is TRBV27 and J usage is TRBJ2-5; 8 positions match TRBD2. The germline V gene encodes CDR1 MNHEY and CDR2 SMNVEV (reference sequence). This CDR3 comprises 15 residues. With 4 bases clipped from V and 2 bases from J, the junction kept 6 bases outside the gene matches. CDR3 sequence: CASSWVAGTQETQYF. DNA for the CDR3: TGTGCCAGCAGTTGGGTAGCGGGGACACAAGAGACCCAGTACTTC.

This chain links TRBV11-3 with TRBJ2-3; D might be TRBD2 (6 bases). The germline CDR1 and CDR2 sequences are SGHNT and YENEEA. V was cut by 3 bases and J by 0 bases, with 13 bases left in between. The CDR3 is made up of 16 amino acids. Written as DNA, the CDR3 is TGTGCCAGCAGCTTCCGGACTACGACTAGCACAGATACGCAGTATTTT. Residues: CASSFRTTTSTDTQYF. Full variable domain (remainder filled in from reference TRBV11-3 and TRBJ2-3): EAGVVQSPRYKIIEKKQPVAFWCNPISGHNTLYWYLQNLGQGPELLIRYENEEAVDDSQLPKDRFSAERLKGVDSTLKIQPAELGDSAVYLCASSFRTTTSTDTQYFGPGTRLTVL.

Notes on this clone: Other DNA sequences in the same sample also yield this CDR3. In DNA, the CDR3 is TGTGCCAGCAGCGTCGGTGACAGGGCAAATGAAAAACTGTTTTTT. Translation: CASSVGDRANEKLFF. The V call is TRBV9, the J call TRBJ1-4; TRBD1 matches at 7 bases. CDR1 and CDR2 (germline): SGDLS, YYNGEE. Losses at the gene ends were 2 bases for V and 5 bases for J; bases not matched to a gene: 6. The CDR3 has 15 residues.

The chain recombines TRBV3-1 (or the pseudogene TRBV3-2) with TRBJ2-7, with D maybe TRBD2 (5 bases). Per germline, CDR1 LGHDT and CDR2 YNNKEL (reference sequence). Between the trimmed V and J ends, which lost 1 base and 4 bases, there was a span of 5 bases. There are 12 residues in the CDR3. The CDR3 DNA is TGTGCCAGCAGCCAAGGCGGGTACGAGCAGTACTTC. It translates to CASSQGGYEQYF.

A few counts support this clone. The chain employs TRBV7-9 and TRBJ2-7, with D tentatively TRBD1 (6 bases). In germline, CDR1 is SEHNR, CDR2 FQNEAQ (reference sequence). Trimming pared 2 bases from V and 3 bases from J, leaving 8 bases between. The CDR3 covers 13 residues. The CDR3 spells CASSLRDNYEQYF. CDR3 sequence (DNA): TGTGCCAGCAGCTTAAGGGACAACTACGAGCAGTACTTC.